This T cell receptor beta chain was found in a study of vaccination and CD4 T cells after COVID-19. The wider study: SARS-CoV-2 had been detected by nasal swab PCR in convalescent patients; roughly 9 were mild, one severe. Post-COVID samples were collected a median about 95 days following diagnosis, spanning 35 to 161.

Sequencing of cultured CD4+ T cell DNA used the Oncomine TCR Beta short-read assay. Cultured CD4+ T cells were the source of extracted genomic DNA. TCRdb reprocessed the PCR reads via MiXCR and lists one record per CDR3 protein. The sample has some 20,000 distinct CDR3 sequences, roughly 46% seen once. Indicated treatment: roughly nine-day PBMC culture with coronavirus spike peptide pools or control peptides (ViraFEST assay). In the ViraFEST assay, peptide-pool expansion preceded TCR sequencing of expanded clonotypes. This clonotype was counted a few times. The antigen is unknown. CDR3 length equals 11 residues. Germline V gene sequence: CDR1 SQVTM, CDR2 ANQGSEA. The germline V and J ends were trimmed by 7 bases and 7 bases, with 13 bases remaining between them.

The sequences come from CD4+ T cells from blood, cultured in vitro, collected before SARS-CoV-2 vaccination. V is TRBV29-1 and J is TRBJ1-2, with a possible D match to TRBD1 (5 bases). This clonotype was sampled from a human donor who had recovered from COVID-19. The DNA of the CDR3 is TGCAGCGCGGGAGGTCAGGGTGGCTACACCTTC. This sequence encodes CSAGGQGGYTF.